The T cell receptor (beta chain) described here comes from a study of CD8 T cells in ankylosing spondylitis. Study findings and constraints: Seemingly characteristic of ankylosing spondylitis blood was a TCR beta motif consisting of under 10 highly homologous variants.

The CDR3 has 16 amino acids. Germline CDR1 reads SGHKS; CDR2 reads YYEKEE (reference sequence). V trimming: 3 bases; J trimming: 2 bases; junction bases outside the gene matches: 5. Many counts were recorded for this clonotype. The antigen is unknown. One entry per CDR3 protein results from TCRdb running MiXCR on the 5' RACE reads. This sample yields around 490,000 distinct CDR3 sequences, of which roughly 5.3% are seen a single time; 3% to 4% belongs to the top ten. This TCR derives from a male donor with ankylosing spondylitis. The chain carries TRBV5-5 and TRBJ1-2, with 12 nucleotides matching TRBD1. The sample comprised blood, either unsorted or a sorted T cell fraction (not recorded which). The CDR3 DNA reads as TGTGCCAGCAGCTCCGGGACAGGGGGCAGAAACTATGGCTACACCTTC. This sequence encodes CASSSGTGGRNYGYTF.